The TCR beta chain described here comes from a study of response to subunit inactivated influenza vaccine. General observations from the study: The authors proposed limited new T cell recruitment per seasonal influenza vaccination.

V gave up 3 bases and J gave up 0 bases, with 10 bases separating them. CDR3 length equals 15 residues. CDR1 is SGDLS and CDR2 is YYNGEE in the germline V gene. This clonotype was observed at least ten times. Its antigen is not known. Each CDR3 protein gets one entry after TCRdb re-called the RT-PCR reads with MiXCR. The repertoire holds 560,000 or so distinct CDR3 sequences, with less than 8% as singletons. The receptor comes from a man aged 50 to 69 who received an inactivated influenza vaccine. This chain uses TRBV9 with TRBJ2-1, with D perhaps matching TRBD1 or TRBD2 (5 bases each). The material was PBMCs from blood, obtained around 25 months after vaccination. This chain's CDR3 is CASSAGTLSYNEQFF. The CDR3 DNA follows: TGTGCCAGCAGCGCTGGGACCCTCTCCTACAATGAGCAGTTCTTC.